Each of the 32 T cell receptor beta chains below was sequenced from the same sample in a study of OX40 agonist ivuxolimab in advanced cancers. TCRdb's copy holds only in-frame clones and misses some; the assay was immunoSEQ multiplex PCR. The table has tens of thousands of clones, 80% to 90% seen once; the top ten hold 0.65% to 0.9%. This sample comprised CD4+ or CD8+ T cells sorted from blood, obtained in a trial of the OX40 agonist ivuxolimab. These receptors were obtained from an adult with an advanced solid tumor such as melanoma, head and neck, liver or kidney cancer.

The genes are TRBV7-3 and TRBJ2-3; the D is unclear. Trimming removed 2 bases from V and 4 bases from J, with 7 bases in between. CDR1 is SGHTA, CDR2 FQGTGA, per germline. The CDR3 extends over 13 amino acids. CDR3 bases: TGTGCCAGCAGCTTAGCACGGGCAGATACGCAGTATTTT. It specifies CASSLARADTQYF. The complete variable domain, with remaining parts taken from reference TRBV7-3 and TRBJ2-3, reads GAGVSQTPSNKVTEKGKYVELRCDPISGHTALYWYRQSLGQGPEFLIYFQGTGAADDSGLPNDRFFAVRPEGSVSTLKIQRTERGDSAVYLCASSLARADTQYFGPGTRLTVL.

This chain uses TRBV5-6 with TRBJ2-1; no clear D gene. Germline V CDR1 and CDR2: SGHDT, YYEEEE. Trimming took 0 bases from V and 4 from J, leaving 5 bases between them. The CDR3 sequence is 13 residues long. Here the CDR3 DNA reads TGTGCCAGCAGCTTGGCGCAGTACAATGAGCAGTTCTTC. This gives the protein CASSLAQYNEQFF. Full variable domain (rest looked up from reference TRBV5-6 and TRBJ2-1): DAGVTQSPTHLIKTRGQQVTLRCSPKSGHDTVSWYQQALGQGPQFIFQYYEEEERQRGNFPDRFSGHQFPNYSSELNVNALLLGDSALYLCASSLAQYNEQFFGPGTRLTVL.

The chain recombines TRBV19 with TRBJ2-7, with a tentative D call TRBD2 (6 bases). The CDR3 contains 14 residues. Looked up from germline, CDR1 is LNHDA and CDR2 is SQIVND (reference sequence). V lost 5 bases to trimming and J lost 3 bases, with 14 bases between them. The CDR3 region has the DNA TGTGCCAGTAGTCCATCCTCCGGGGGCTACGAGCAGTACTTC. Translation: CASSPSSGGYEQYF. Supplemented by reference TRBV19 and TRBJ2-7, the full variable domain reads DGGITQSPKYLFRKEGQNVTLSCEQNLNHDAMYWYRQDPGQGLRLIYYSQIVNDFQKGDIAEGYSVSREKKESFPLTVTSAQKNPTAFYLCASSPSSGGYEQYFGPGTRLTVT.

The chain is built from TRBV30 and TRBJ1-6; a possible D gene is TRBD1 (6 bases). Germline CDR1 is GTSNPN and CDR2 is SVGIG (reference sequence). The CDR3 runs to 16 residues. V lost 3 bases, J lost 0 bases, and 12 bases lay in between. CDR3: CAWRRGGSSYNSPLHF. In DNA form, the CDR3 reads TGTGCCTGGAGAAGAGGGGGGAGCTCCTATAATTCACCCCTCCACTTT.

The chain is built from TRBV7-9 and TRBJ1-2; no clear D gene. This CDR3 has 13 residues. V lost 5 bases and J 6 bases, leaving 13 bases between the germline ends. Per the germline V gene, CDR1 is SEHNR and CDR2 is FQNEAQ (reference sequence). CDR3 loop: CASSPSRLHGYTF. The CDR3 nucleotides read TGTGCCAGCAGCCCGTCCAGGCTGCATGGCTACACCTTC.

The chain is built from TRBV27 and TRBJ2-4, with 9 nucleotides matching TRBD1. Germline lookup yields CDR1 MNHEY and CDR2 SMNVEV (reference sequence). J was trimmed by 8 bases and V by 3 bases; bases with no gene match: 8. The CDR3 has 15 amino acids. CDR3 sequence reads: CASSFFGTGRYIQYF. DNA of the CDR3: TGTGCCAGCAGTTTCTTCGGGACAGGGAGGTACATTCAGTACTTC.

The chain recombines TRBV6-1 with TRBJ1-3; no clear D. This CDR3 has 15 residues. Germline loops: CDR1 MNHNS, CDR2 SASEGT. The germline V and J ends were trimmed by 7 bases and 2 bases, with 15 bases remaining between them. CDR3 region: CASIGRRIAGNTIYF. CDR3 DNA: TGTGCCAGCATAGGACGGCGGATAGCTGGAAACACCATATATTTT.

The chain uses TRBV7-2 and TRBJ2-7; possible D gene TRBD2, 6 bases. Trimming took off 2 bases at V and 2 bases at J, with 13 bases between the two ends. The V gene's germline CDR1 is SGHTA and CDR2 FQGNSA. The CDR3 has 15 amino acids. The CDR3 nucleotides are TGTGCCAGCAGCTTATCGGGGGAGCCGACCTACGAGCAGTACTTC. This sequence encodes CASSLSGEPTYEQYF. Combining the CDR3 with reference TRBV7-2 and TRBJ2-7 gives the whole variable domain GAGVSQSPSNKVTEKGKDVELRCDPISGHTALYWYRQSLGQGLEFLIYFQGNSAPDKSGLPSDRFSAERTGGSVSTLTIQRTQQEDSAVYLCASSLSGEPTYEQYFGPGTRLTVT.

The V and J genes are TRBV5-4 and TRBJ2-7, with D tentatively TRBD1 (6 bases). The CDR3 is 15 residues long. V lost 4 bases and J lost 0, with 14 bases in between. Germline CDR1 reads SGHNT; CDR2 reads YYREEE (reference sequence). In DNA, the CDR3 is TGTGCCAGCAGCCCCCCAGGGGTTATCTCCTACGAGCAGTACTTC. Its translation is CASSPPGVISYEQYF.

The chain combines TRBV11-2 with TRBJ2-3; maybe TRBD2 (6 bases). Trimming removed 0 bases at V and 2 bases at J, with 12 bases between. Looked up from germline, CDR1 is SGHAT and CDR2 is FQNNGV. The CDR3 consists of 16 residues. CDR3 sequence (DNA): TGTGCCAGCAGCTTAGAGCGGGGTCGAGTCACAGATACGCAGTATTTT. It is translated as CASSLERGRVTDTQYF.

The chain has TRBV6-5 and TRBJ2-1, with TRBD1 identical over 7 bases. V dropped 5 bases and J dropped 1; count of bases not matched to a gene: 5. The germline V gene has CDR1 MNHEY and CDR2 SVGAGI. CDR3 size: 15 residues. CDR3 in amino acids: CASSRQGRSYNEQFF. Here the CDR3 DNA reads TGTGCCAGCAGTCGACAGGGTAGATCCTACAATGAGCAGTTCTTC.

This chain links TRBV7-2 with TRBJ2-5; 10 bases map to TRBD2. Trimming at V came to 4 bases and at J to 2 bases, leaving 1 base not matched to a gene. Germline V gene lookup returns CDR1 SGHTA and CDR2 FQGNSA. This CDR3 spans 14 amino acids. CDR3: CASSSTSGQETQYF. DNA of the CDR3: TGTGCCAGCAGCTCGACTAGCGGGCAAGAGACCCAGTACTTC.

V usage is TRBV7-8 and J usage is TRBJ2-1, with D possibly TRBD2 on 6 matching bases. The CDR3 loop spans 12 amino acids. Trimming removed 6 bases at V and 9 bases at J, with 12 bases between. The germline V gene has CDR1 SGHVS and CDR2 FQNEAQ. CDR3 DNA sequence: TGTGCCAGCAGTTCGACGGGGGTTGAGCAGTTCTTC. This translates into CASSSTGVEQFF. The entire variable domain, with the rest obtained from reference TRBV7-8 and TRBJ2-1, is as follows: GAGVSQSPRYKVAKRGQDVALRCDPISGHVSLFWYQQALGQGPEFLTYFQNEAQLDKSGLPSDRFFAERPEGSVSTLKIQRTQQEDSAVYLCASSSTGVEQFFGPGTRLTVL.

The CDR3 region is CASSGQGLGETQYF. CDR3 nucleotides: TGTGCCAGCAGTGGGCAGGGGTTAGGAGAGACCCAGTACTTC. The chain carries TRBV2 and TRBJ2-5; a possible D gene is TRBD1 (6 bases). The V and J ends lost 4 bases and 4 bases respectively, with 13 bases between them. The CDR3 is 14 residues long. Germline-derived CDR1 and CDR2 are SNHLY and FYNNEI.

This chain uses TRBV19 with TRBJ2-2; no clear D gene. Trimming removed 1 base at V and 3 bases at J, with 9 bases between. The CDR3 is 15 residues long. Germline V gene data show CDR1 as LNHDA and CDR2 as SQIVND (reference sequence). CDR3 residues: CASSIGAGHTGELFF. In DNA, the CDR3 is TGTGCCAGTAGTATAGGTGCAGGCCACACCGGGGAGCTGTTTTTT.

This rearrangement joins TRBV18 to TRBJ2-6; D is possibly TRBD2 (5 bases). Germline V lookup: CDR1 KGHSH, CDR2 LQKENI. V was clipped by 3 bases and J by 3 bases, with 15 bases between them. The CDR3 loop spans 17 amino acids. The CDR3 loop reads CASSPFLGGSGANVLTF. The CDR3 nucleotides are TGTGCCAGCTCACCGTTTCTTGGAGGTAGTGGGGCCAACGTCCTGACTTTC.

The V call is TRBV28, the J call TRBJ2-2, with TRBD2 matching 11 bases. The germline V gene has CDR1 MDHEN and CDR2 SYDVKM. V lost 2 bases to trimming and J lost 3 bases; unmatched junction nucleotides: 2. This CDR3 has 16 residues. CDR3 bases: TGTGCCAGCAGTTTAAGGACTAGCGGGCACACCGGGGAGCTGTTTTTT. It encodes CASSLRTSGHTGELFF.

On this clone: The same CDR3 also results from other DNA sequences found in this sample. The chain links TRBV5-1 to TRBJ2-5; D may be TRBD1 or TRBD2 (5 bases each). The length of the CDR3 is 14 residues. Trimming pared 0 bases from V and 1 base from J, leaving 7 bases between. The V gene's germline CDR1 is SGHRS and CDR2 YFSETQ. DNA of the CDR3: TGCGCCAGCAGCTTGGGGGGGACCCAAGAGACCCAGTACTTC. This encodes CASSLGGTQETQYF.

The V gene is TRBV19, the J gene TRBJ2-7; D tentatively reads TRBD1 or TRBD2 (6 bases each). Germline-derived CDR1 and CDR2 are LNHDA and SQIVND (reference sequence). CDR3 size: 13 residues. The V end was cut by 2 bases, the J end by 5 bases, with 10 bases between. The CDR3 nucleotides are TGTGCCAGTAGTATACGGGGGCTCAACGAGCAGTACTTC. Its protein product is CASSIRGLNEQYF.

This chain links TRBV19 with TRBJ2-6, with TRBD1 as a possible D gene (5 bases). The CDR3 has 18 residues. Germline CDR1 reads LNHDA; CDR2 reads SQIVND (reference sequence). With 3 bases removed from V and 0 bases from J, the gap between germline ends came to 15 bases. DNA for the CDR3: TGTGCCAGTAGTATGAGGATAGGGGTCGGCTCTGGGGCCAACGTCCTGACTTTC. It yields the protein CASSMRIGVGSGANVLTF.

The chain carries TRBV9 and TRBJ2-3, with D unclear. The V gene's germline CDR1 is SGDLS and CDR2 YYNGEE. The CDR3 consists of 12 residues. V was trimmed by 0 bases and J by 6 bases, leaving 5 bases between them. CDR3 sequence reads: CASSVGADTQYF. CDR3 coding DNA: TGTGCCAGCAGCGTAGGGGCGGATACGCAGTATTTT.

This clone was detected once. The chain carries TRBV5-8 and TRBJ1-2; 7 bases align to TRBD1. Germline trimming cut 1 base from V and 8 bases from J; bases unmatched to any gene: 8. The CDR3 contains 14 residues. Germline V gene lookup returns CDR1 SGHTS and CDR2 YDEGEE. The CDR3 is CASSLFAGGEGYTF. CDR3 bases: TGTGCCAGCAGCTTGTTCGCAGGGGGTGAGGGCTACACCTTC.

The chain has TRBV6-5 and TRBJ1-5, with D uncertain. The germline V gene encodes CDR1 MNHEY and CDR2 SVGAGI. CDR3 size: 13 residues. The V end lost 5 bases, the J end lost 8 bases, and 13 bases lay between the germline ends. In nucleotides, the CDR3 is TGTGCCAGCAGTCTAGTGGCTTTGGAGCCCCAGCATTTT. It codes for CASSLVALEPQHF.

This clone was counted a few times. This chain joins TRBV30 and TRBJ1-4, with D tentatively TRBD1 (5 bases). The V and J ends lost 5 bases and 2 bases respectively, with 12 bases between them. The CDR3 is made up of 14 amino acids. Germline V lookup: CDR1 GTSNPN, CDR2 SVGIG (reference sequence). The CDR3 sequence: CAWAEGFTNEKLFF. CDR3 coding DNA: TGTGCCTGGGCGGAGGGGTTCACTAATGAAAAACTGTTTTTT.

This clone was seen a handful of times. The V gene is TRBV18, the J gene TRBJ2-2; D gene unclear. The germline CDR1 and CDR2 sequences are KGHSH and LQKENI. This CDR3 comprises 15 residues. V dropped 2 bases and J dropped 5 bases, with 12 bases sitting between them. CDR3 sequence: CASSPSRAATGELFF. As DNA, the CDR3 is TGTGCCAGCTCACCATCCCGCGCCGCGACCGGGGAGCTGTTTTTT.

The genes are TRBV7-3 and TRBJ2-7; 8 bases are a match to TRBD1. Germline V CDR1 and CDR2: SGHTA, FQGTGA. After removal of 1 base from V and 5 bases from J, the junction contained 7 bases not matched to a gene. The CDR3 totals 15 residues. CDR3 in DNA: TGTGCCAGCAGCTTAAACCAGGGGGCCCTCAACGAGCAGTACTTC. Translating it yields CASSLNQGALNEQYF.

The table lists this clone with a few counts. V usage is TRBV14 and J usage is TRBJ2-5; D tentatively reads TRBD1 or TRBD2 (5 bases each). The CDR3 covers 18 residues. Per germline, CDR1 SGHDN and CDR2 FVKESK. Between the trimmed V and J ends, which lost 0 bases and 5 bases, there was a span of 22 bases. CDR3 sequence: CASSQDRYRDRNRETQYF. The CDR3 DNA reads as TGTGCCAGCAGCCAAGATCGCTATCGGGACCGGAACCGGGAGACCCAGTACTTC.

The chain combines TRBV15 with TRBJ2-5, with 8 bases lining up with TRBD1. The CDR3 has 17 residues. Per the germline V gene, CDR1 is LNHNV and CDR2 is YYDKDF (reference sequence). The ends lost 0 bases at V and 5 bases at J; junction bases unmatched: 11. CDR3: CATSRDWARGPLETQYF. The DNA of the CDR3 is TGTGCCACCAGCAGAGACTGGGCCAGGGGGCCTTTGGAGACCCAGTACTTC.

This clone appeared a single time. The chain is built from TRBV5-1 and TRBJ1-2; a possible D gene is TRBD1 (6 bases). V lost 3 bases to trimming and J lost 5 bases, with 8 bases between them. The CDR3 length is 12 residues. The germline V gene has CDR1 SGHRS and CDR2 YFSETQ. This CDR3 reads CASSWDTYGYTF. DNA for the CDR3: TGCGCCAGCAGCTGGGACACTTATGGCTACACCTTC.

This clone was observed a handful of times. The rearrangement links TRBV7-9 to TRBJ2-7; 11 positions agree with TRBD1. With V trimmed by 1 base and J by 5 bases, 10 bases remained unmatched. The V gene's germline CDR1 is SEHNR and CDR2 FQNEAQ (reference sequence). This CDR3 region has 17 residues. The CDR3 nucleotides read TGTGCCAGCAGCTTAGGCCCGGGACAGGGGGTAAGGAACGAGCAGTACTTC. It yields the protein CASSLGPGQGVRNEQYF. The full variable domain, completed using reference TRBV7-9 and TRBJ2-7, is DTGVSQNPRHKITKRGQNVTFRCDPISEHNRLYWYRQTLGQGPEFLTYFQNEAQLEKSRLLSDRFSAERPKGSFSTLEIQRTEQGDSAMYLCASSLGPGQGVRNEQYFGPGTRLTVT.

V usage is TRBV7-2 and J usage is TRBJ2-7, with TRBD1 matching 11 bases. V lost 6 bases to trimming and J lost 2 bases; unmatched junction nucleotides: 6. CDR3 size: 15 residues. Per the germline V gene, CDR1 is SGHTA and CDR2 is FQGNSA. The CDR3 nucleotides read TGTGCCAGCAGTATCTCGGGACAGGGGGCCTACGAGCAGTACTTC. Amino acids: CASSISGQGAYEQYF.

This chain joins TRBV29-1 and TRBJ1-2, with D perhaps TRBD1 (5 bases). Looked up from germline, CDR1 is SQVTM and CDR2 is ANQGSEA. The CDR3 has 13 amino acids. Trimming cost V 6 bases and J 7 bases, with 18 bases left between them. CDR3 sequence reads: CSVRTQGSGGYTF. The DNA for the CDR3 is TGCAGCGTCAGAACCCAGGGCTCGGGTGGCTACACCTTC.